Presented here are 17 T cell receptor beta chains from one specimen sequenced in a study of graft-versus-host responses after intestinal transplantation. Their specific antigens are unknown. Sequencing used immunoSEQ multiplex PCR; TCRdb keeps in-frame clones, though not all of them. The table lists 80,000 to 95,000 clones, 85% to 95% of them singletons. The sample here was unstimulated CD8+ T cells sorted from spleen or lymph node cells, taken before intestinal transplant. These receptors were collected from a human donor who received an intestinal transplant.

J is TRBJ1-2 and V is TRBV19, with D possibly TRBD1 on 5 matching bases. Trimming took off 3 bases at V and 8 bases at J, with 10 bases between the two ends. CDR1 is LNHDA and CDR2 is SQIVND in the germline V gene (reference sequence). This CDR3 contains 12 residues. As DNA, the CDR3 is TGTGCCAGTAGTATGGGGCCGACCGGCTACACCTTC. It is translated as CASSMGPTGYTF.

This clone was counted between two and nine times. CDR3 DNA: TGTGCCAGCAGTGAAGCGATCGCACAGAACTATGGCTACACCTTC. Encoded protein: CASSEAIAQNYGYTF. The V and J genes are TRBV2 and TRBJ1-2, with unresolved D. The CDR3 spans 15 residues. V lost 0 bases and J lost 2, with 10 bases in between. Germline values: CDR1 SNHLY, CDR2 FYNNEI.

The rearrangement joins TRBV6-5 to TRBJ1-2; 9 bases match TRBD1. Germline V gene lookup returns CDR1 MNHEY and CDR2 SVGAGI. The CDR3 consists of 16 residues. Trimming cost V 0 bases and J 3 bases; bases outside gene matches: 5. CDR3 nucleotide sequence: TGTGCCAGCAGTTACTCGGGTGGGACAGGGTACTATGGCTACACCTTC. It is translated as CASSYSGGTGYYGYTF.

As DNA, the CDR3 is TGTGCCAGCAGTGAAGCGAGTGGCGCGGAGAACACTGAAGCTTTCTTT. This gives the protein CASSEASGAENTEAFF. V usage is TRBV2 and J usage is TRBJ1-1; D uncertain. The V and J ends lost 0 bases and 1 base respectively, with 12 bases between them. The CDR3 is 16 amino acids. The germline CDR1 and CDR2 sequences are SNHLY and FYNNEI. Based on the CDR3 plus reference TRBV2 and TRBJ1-1, the full variable domain is EPEVTQTPSHQVTQMGQEVILRCVPISNHLYFYWYRQILGQKVEFLVSFYNNEISEKSEIFDDQFSVERPDGSNFTLKIRSTKLEDSAMYFCASSEASGAENTEAFFGQGTRLTVV.

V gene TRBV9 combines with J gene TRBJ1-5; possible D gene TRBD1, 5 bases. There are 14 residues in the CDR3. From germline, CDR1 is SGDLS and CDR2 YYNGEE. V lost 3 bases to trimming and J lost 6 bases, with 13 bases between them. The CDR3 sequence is CASSAGGGAQPQHF. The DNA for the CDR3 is TGTGCCAGCAGCGCCGGGGGAGGTGCTCAGCCCCAGCATTTT.

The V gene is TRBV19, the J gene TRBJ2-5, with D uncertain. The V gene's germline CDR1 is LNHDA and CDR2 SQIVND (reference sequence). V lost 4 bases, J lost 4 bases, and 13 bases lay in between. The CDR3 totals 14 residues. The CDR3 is CASSTDSERETQYF. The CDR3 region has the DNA TGTGCCAGTAGTACCGATTCCGAGCGAGAGACCCAGTACTTC.

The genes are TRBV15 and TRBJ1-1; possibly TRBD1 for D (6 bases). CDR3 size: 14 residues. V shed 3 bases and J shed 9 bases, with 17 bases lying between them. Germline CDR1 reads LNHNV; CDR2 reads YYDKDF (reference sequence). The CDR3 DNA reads TGTGCCACCAGCAGTACAGGGAGTCTCTCACAAGCTTTCTTT. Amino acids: CATSSTGSLSQAFF. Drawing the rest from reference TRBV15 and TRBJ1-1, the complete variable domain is DAMVIQNPRYQVTQFGKPVTLSCSQTLNHNVMYWYQQKSSQAPKLLFHYYDKDFNNEADTPDNFQSRRPNTSFCFLDIRSPGLGDTAMYLCATSSTGSLSQAFFGQGTRLTVV.

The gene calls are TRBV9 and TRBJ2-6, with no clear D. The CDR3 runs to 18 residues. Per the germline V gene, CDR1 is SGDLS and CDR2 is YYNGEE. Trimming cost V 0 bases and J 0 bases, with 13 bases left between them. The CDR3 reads CASSVAETPSSGANVLTF. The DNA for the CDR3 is TGTGCCAGCAGCGTAGCCGAGACACCCAGCTCTGGGGCCAACGTCCTGACTTTC.

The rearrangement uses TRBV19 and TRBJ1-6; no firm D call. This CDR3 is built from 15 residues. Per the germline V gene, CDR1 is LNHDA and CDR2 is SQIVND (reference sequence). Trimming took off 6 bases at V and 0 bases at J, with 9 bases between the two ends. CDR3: CASSPASSYNSPLHF. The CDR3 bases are TGTGCCAGTAGCCCAGCGAGCTCCTATAATTCACCCCTCCACTTT. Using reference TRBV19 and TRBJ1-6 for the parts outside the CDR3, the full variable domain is DGGITQSPKYLFRKEGQNVTLSCEQNLNHDAMYWYRQDPGQGLRLIYYSQIVNDFQKGDIAEGYSVSREKKESFPLTVTSAQKNPTAFYLCASSPASSYNSPLHFGNGTRLTVT.

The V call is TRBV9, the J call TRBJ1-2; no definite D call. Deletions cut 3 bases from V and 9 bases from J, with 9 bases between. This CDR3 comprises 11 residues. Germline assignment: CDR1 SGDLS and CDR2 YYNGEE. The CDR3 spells CASSDGLRYTF. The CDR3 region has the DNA TGTGCCAGCAGCGATGGGCTGCGCTACACCTTC.

DNA of the CDR3: TGCGCCAGCAGCCAGCACACAGGGAACACTGAAGCTTTCTTT. Amino acid sequence: CASSQHTGNTEAFF. The chain combines TRBV4-1 with TRBJ1-1; possibly TRBD1 for D (5 bases). The CDR3 spans 14 residues. The germline V gene has CDR1 MGHRA and CDR2 YSYEKL. V lost 3 bases and J lost 1, with 9 bases in between.

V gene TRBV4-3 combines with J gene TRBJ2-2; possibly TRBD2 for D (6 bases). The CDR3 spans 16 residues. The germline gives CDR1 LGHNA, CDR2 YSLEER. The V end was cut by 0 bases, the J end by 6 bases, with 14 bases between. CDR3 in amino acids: CASSQDSGGLSGELFF. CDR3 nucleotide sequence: TGCGCCAGCAGCCAAGATTCCGGGGGACTTTCCGGGGAGCTGTTTTTT.

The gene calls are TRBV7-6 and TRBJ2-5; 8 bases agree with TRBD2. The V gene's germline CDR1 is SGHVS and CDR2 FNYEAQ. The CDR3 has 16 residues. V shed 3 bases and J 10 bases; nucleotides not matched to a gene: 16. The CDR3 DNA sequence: TGTGCCAGCAGCTTGGGTGTGGCGGGGGGCTGGGAGGACCAGTACTTC. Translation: CASSLGVAGGWEDQYF.

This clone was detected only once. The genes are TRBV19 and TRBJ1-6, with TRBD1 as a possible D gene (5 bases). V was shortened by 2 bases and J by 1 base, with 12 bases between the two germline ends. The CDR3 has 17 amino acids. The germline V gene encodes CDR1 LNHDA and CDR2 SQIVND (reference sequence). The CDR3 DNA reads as TGTGCCAGTAGTATACCAGGGTTGGAGTCCTATAATTCACCCCTCCACTTT. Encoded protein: CASSIPGLESYNSPLHF.

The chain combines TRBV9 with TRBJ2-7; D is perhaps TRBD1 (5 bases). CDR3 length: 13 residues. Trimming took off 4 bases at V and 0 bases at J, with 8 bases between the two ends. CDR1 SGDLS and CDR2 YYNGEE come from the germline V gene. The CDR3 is CASSPDSSYEQYF. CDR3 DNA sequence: TGTGCCAGCAGCCCCGACAGCTCCTACGAGCAGTACTTC.

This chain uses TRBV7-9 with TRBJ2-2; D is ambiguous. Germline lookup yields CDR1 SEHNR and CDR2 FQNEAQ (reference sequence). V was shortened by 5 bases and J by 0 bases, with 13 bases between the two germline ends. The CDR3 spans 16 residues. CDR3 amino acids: CASSPTDTANTGELFF. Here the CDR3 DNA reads TGTGCCAGCAGCCCCACCGATACGGCGAACACCGGGGAGCTGTTTTTT.

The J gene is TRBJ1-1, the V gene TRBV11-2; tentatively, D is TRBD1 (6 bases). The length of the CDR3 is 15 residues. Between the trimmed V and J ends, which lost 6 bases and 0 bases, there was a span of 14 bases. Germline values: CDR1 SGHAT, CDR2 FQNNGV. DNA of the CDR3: TGTGCCAGCAGTGACACCGGGACAATGAACACTGAAGCTTTCTTT. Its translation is CASSDTGTMNTEAFF.